This T cell receptor (beta chain) was identified in a study of cytomegalovirus exposure and HLA in healthy donors (dated by TCRdb to about 2017). Notes on the research overall: In an earlier analysis of 587 of the donors, 250 to 300 Gb of sequence data and 100 million or so unique TCR beta sequences from approximately 180 million T cells were reported. An early release covering roughly 600 HLA-typed donors comprised roughly 300 gigabases of sequencing data and 85 million to 100 million unique TCR sequences. Of the roughly 430 genotyped donors, approximately 83% fell in the genetic ancestry cluster associated with self-reported Caucasian donors. The study was designed to test whether signatures of past pathogen exposure could be identified by cataloging public T cell receptors. Using immunosequencing, the study profiled T cell repertoires from about 620 subjects and related those repertoires to cytomegalovirus serostatus. A separate validation cohort of roughly 130 different subjects was used in addition to the 666-subject first cohort. To predict cytomegalovirus infection status, the study combined high-throughput TCR immunosequencing, statistical association of individual TCRs with disease status, and machine learning. A later analysis re-examined previously published TCR beta repertoires from roughly 720 donors and added high-resolution HLA genotyping to investigate patterns of TCR occurrence. Rather than drawing on any new phenotypic data, the later analysis identified candidate immune exposures from TCR beta sequences and the way those sequences occurred across donors. An earlier analysis of 587 of the donors applied high-throughput TCR beta sequencing to assess whether each TCR beta V gene segment acted as functional or pseudogenic. Alongside the repertoire data, information on donor age, sex, ethnicity and CMV serostatus was compiled. In a later genetic analysis, genome-wide SNP genotypes for 398 of the 666 donors were used, and that subset was treated as a discovery cohort. Every discovery cohort repertoire had been produced on one sequencing platform. Class I and class II HLA loci were covered by the typing at four-digit resolution. The number of typed donors differed by locus: about 620-630 for A, B, C, DRB1 and DQB1; 522 for DQA1; 600 to 610 for DPA1; and around 470 for DPB1. Roughly 5 DR-DQ haplotypes were handled as single units for association and clustering because linkage in the cohort was strong. Across 398 genotyped donors of the cohort, an average of approximately 240,000 unique TCR beta nucleotide sequences per donor were sequenced, and 15% to 20% of those sequences were non-productive.

Details on this clone: Its antigen has not been determined. Base qualities are missing; no much larger clone stands one base away.

In total, fewer than 750 healthy bone marrow donors made up the cohort. At the time of sampling, every cohort member was nominally healthy, though immune exposures that went unrecorded were likely present. The donor tested CMV seronegative, placing the donor among the 352 seronegative members of the cohort. A peripheral blood sample was collected from each donor, and TCR beta sequencing was performed on peripheral blood mononuclear cells. Genomic DNA extraction from the blood cell samples was performed with the Qiagen DNeasy Blood Extraction Kit. Findings and caveats that apply to the study as a whole: Because HLA typing was missing for some donors at each locus, association tests included only the typed subset. In this cohort, only TCR beta chains were sequenced, and detectable features were limited by the absence of alpha or paired-chain data. In a later analysis, 15,000 to 20,000 TCR beta sequences were associated with specific HLA alleles at a false discovery rate of 0.05. In a later analysis, most CMV-associated TCR beta chains were found to appear HLA-restricted, with HLA associations seemingly driven largely by CMV exposure. Linkage disequilibrium might explain the correlated functional status among segregating V segments, but an unknown experimental factor could not be excluded. A cluster of highly shared sequence variants was judged likely to be a technical artifact of the sequencing pipeline. In a later analysis, HLA-associated TCR beta chains showed more clonal expansion and lower generation probabilities than non-associated chains that were equally common. A later analysis found that TCR association rates varied across HLA loci, with DRB1 alleles showing the most associated TCRs and HLA-C alleles the fewest. The 87-base-pair reads could not distinguish some IMGT-functional V segments, including TRBV6-2 and TRBV6-3, so those segments were excluded. According to a later analysis, parvovirus B19, influenza, CMV and Epstein-Barr virus appeared linked to several top co-occurrence clusters. Most TCR sequences were observed very rarely across donors, whereas some public TCRs were present in many individuals. CMV serostatus was the only immune exposure information available for the cohort. The study gave a list of some 150 TCR beta chains associated with cytomegalovirus. The earlier analysis of almost 600 of the donors excluded approximately 15 rarely observed V segments, including chromosome 9 orphons, because counts were too low. A further reported finding was that TCR beta sequences accurately predicted the HLA-A and HLA-B alleles for most subjects in the first cohort. In vitro tests confirmed that a few of the cytomegalovirus-associated TCR beta chains recognize cytomegalovirus antigens. According to the authors, the approach could potentially be generalized to other disease states and immunological phenotypes. An earlier analysis of 587 of the donors showed that most TCR beta V segments appeared in productive rearrangements either about 87% or about 30% of the time, which broadly matched IMGT annotations. A later genetic analysis reported fewer N-insertions in productive TCRs among donors in an Asian-associated ancestry cluster than the roughly 720-donor mean. The presence/absence analyses assumed that sequencing depth was roughly uniform across donors, and that assumption may not be true. In a later genetic analysis, a missense DCLRE1C variant was associated with V-gene and J-gene trimming of TCR beta chains, and the association was replicated in an independent cohort. Strong co-occurrence of HLA alleles, especially DR and DQ, made assigning TCR associations to individual alleles difficult. The classifier was reported to diagnose cytomegalovirus status with high specificity and sensitivity in both the original cohort and the validation cohort.

From the cysteine up to the phenylalanine, the CDR3 has a length of 17 residues. Only the CDR3 part of the read is kept: 51 bases, read in frame from the first base. Here V drops 0 bases and J drops 1 base, and the junction holds 7 bases not matched to any gene. From a lookup of the germline V gene (reference sequence), CDR1 and CDR2 are LNHNV and YYDKDF. The protocol used for the library was the immunoSEQ multiplex PCR assay. For the multiplex PCR, a mixture combining 60 forward primers for TCR Vbeta segments and 13 reverse primers for TCR Jbeta segments was used. Amplification of the CDR3 region of rearranged TCR beta genes was performed with a multiplex PCR assay on genomic DNA. Amplified TCR beta libraries were sequenced as 87-base-pair reads on the Illumina HiSeq System. Regarding the original processing steps: In a later analysis, 70 million to 95 million unique TCR beta chains were counted across the approximately 640 repertoires, and approximately 11 million of these chains were shared by at least two donors. Raw reads were error-corrected and collapsed into unique sequences by a nearest-neighbor algorithm in which closely related sequences were merged to remove PCR and sequencing errors. V, D and J gene segments were assigned by aligning CDR3 sequences to IMGT reference sequences. For a sequence to be retained, a match of at least six nucleotides was required to both a V gene segment and a J gene segment. A rearrangement counted as productive if the CDR3 had no stop codons and remained in frame with V and J, and every other rearrangement counted as non-productive. CDR3 was defined by IMGT convention, running from the second conserved V-encoded cysteine to the conserved J-encoded phenylalanine. Sequences without an unambiguous match to a single V gene segment were excluded from the earlier analysis of 587 of the donors. In an earlier analysis of 450 to 750 of the donors, a V segment was called functional when productive rearrangements were above 56.7%, and segregating when the standard deviation between donors exceeded 5%. A statistical classification framework was built to diagnose cytomegalovirus status from the catalog of TCR beta chain sequences. A later analysis assigned V and J genes by comparing TCR nucleotide sequences with IMGT/GENE-DB human TR gene sequences. Using the TCRdist pipeline, a later analysis assigned CDR3 sequences along with most-parsimonious VDJ recombination scenarios. In a later analysis, each TCR beta chain was defined by its CDR3 amino acid sequence together with its V-gene family, and reads without a unique V-gene family were excluded. A later analysis removed 600 or so highly shared, low-generation-probability nucleotide sequences to deal with suspected cross-contamination and a sequencing artifact. For each public chain, a later analysis derived a clonal expansion index from normalized ranks of inferred template counts within each repertoire. A later analysis computed generation probabilities with a VDJ recombination model fitted to out-of-frame rearrangements, and checked the results against IGoR. In a later analysis, hypergeometric tests were used to score TCR-TCR, TCR-HLA and TCR-CMV co-occurrence, with a repertoire-size bias correction applied to TCR pairs. False discovery rates were estimated in a later analysis by permuting HLA or CMV assignments 20 times. In a later analysis, co-occurring TCRs were grouped with DBSCAN, and TCRdist sequence similarity was added when clustering was performed within HLA-allele-positive subsets. Repertoires with fewer than 30,000 or more than 120,000 public chains, plus five repertoires with anomalous nucleotide sharing, were excluded from co-occurrence clustering. TCRdb carries this immuneACCESS record with in-frame sequences only. Its versions omit some clonotypes, under half of them owing to an unresolved V gene in the studies checked, with the rest unexplained. That table furnishes V, J and clone size, whereas the DNA furnished D and trimming. For this sample there are 170,000 or so clones; 70% to 80% appear just once. The ten most abundant clones make up under 2.5% of the sample.

The V and J segments used are TRBV15 and TRBJ2-7, with TRBD1 identical over 9 junction bases. The origin of this receptor is a man between 60 and 75 years old in good health and CMV-seronegative. Sequencing was done on a sample of PBMCs. Here the CDR3 is given as CATSRDLQGAGSYEQYF. The DNA is TGTGCCACCAGCAGAGATCTACAGGGGGCCGGTTCCTACGAGCAGTACTTC.